This T cell receptor beta chain was profiled in a study of Ad26.COV2.S vaccination and SARS-CoV-2 variants. Study-wide points: Vaccine recipients posted higher spike-specific TCR breadth than their placebo counterparts. It was found that vaccine and placebo recipients had similar non-spike TCR breadth.

Treatment reported: roughly 19 received Ad26.COV2.S at low or high dose, single or two shots; about five received placebo; per-sample allocation not given. Day 63 following the first vaccine or placebo injection was when the samples were taken. The vaccine delivered Wuhan-strain SARS-CoV-2 spike through an Ad26 vector. Sequencing was performed with immunoSEQ multiplex PCR; in TCRdb, only in-frame clones are kept and a portion is missing. The table has 440,000 or so clones, 70% to 90% seen once. Note on this clone: Its antigen remains unidentified.

The germline V and J ends were trimmed by 5 bases and 5 bases, with 18 bases remaining between them. Germline V gene data show CDR1 as SQVTM and CDR2 as ANQGSEA. This CDR3 contains 14 residues. The rearrangement links TRBV29-1 to TRBJ2-5, with a possible D match to TRBD1 (5 bases). The sequence was obtained from a person aged 18 to 59 who received the Ad26.COV2.S COVID-19 vaccine or a placebo. The sequenced sample was peripheral blood, obtained in a trial of Ad26.COV2.S vaccine versus placebo. The CDR3 spells CSVCTRVVRETQYF. The CDR3 DNA reads as TGCAGCGTTTGTACCAGGGTCGTTAGGGAGACCCAGTACTTC.